This T cell receptor beta chain appears in the sequencing data of a study of prognosis after radiotherapy for stage I lung cancer. Study at large: Stereotactic body radiotherapy was given without concurrent therapy in all patients. Whole-study results and caveats: It was reported that patients with metastases and those without them differed in TRBV and TRBJ gene usage.

V was clipped by 10 bases and J by 8 bases; unmatched bases: 20. Germline V gene lookup returns CDR1 LGHNA and CDR2 YNFKEQ. The CDR3 has 17 residues. A note on this clonotype: Antigen: not known.

The genomic DNA TCR beta CDR3 region underwent two rounds of multiplex PCR. The authors ran first-round PCR with primers specific to each TRBV and TRBJ gene. PCR's second round employed universal primers. TCRdb called the multiplex PCR reads again in MiXCR, with one record for every CDR3 protein. The table lists approximately 31,000 distinct CDR3 sequences, roughly 49% of them singletons. At each of two time points, approximately 6.3 milliliters of venous blood were taken. The sequenced sample was PBMCs, obtained before or after stereotactic body radiation therapy (not recorded which). This chain joins TRBV4-2 and TRBJ1-6; the match to TRBD1 covers 7 bases. The receptor was isolated from a donor over 45 with non-small cell lung cancer. CDR3 bases: TGTGCCAACAGACAAGCGACAGGGAGGTCCCTAGATTCACCCCTCCACTTT. It translates to CANRQATGRSLDSPLHF.